This passage covers 10 T cell receptor beta chains from one sample sequenced in a study of blood T cell repertoires in COVID-19. The assay was immunoSEQ multiplex PCR, and TCRdb's table has in-frame clones only and misses some. The data hold about 160,000 clones, with approximately 80% observed a single time. Input material: peripheral blood. These receptors were obtained from a human donor in a cohort sampled during active COVID-19.

The V call is TRBV5-1, the J call TRBJ1-4; 9 bases line up with TRBD1. V was clipped by 8 bases and J by 1 base; unmatched bases: 3. CDR1 SGHRS and CDR2 YFSETQ come from the germline V gene. The CDR3 sequence is 14 residues long. CDR3 sequence reads: CASGTGLTNEKLFF. The DNA of the CDR3 is TGCGCCAGTGGGACAGGGCTAACTAATGAAAAACTGTTTTTT.

The chain is built from TRBV30 and TRBJ1-2; 8 positions match TRBD1. The V gene's germline CDR1 is GTSNPN and CDR2 SVGIG (reference sequence). There are 15 residues in the CDR3. J gave up 5 bases and V 0 bases, and 8 bases lay outside the gene matches. The CDR3 reads CAWSVGDRGQYGYTF. For the CDR3, the DNA is TGTGCCTGGAGTGTGGGAGACAGGGGCCAGTATGGCTACACCTTC.

This clone has a count of ten or more. The chain recombines TRBV6-5 with TRBJ2-7; TRBD2 aligns across 8 bases. There are 15 residues in the CDR3. Looked up from germline, CDR1 is MNHEY and CDR2 is SVGAGI. J gave up 2 bases and V 6 bases, and 9 bases lay outside the gene matches. The CDR3 is CASSTYAGGTYEQYF. CDR3 DNA: TGTGCCAGCAGCACTTACGCGGGGGGCACCTACGAGCAGTACTTC.

This rearrangement joins TRBV4-3 to TRBJ1-2; unclear D gene. V dropped 1 base and J dropped 4 bases, with 4 bases sitting between them. Looked up from germline, CDR1 is LGHNA and CDR2 is YSLEER. The CDR3 has 12 amino acids. The CDR3 DNA is TGCGCCAGCAGCCAAGCGAGCTATGGCTACACCTTC. Protein product: CASSQASYGYTF.

The chain combines TRBV19 with TRBJ2-7; 9 bases are shared with TRBD2. Germline V gives CDR1 LNHDA, CDR2 SQIVND (reference sequence). The junction had 1 base not matched to a gene; V was cut back by 2 bases and J by 2 bases. This CDR3 is 14 amino acids long. For the CDR3, the DNA is TGTGCCAGTAGTATAAGCGGGGGGCCCTACGAGCAGTACTTC. It encodes CASSISGGPYEQYF.

The V call is TRBV7-9, the J call TRBJ2-3; 8 bases map to TRBD2. CDR1 is SEHNR and CDR2 is FQNEAQ in the germline V gene (reference sequence). Trimming took 5 bases from V and 2 from J; bases not matched to a gene: 15. There are 18 residues in the CDR3. The CDR3 DNA reads TGTGCCAGCAGCCATCGTAACCCGACTAGCGCCAACACAGATACGCAGTATTTT. Its protein is CASSHRNPTSANTDTQYF.

The chain joins TRBV4-1 to TRBJ2-3; the D gene is possibly TRBD2 (5 bases). CDR1 is MGHRA, CDR2 YSYEKL, per germline. Deletions cut 0 bases from V and 4 bases from J, with 11 bases between. The length of the CDR3 is 15 residues. CDR3 sequence (DNA): TGCGCCAGCAGCCAAGATCTAGCAGGCTCAGATACGCAGTATTTT. Translated: CASSQDLAGSDTQYF.

The gene calls are TRBV11-3 and TRBJ2-7; 7 bases are a match to TRBD1. The CDR3 extends over 14 amino acids. Germline CDR1 and CDR2: SGHNT and YENEEA. V shed 5 bases and J 3 bases; nucleotides not matched to a gene: 7. The CDR3 DNA reads TGTGCCAGCAGCCTCGGACAGGATTACTACGAGCAGTACTTC. Translating it yields CASSLGQDYYEQYF.

This chain uses TRBV5-1 with TRBJ2-6; TRBD1 agrees at 7 bases. The junction had 7 bases not matched to a gene; V was cut back by 4 bases and J by 0 bases. The germline gives CDR1 SGHRS, CDR2 YFSETQ. This CDR3 region has 17 residues. The CDR3 bases are TGCGCCAGCAGCCTACCGGGACAGAGCTCTGGGGCCAACGTCCTGACTTTC. Its protein product is CASSLPGQSSGANVLTF.

The chain is built from TRBV19 and TRBJ1-5; 12 bases are shared with TRBD1. Germline CDR1 reads LNHDA; CDR2 reads SQIVND (reference sequence). The CDR3 has 16 residues. The junction had 4 bases not matched to a gene; V was cut back by 0 bases and J by 7 bases. The CDR3 sequence: CASSIEGGTGGQPQHF. The CDR3 nucleotides read TGTGCCAGTAGTATAGAGGGCGGGACAGGGGGCCAGCCCCAGCATTTT. Full variable domain (missing parts from reference TRBV19 and TRBJ1-5): DGGITQSPKYLFRKEGQNVTLSCEQNLNHDAMYWYRQDPGQGLRLIYYSQIVNDFQKGDIAEGYSVSREKKESFPLTVTSAQKNPTAFYLCASSIEGGTGGQPQHFGDGTRLSIL.